The T cell receptor (beta chain) under discussion was sequenced for a study of a mutant IDH1 vaccine in newly diagnosed glioma. Study context: Before enrollment, the patients had been treated with radiotherapy alone, temozolomide alone, or both together. Most of them had received both.

Time point reported: week 5, during vaccination. A single vaccine dose contained 300 ug of mutant IDH1 20-mer peptide, and topical imiquimod was used with it. Trimming took off 4 bases at V and 4 bases at J, with 10 bases between the two ends. The CDR3 sequence is 13 residues long. The V gene's germline CDR1 is KGHSH and CDR2 LQKENI. Comments on this clone: What it binds is not known.

This table comes from immunoSEQ multiplex PCR, and its TCRdb copy is limited to in-frame clones, with some not included. The repertoire includes 38,000 or so clones, 91% of them detected once, and around 2.5% sits in the top ten. The source is a man aged 45-65 years with glioma. J is TRBJ2-5 and V is TRBV18, with D tentatively TRBD1 (5 bases). The specimen was PBMCs, collected from a glioma patient whose treatment included an IDH1 peptide vaccine. CDR3 residues: CASSLSRGETQYF. CDR3 nucleotide sequence: TGTGCCAGCTCACTTTCTAGGGGAGAGACCCAGTACTTC.